A selection of T cell receptor beta chains follows, all from one sample in a study of OX40 agonist ivuxolimab in advanced cancers. Profiled with immunoSEQ multiplex PCR; TCRdb holds only in-frame clones, not every one. Of 50,000 to 75,000 clones in the sample, roughly 77% are singletons; the top ten hold 0.95% to 1.5%. The specimen was CD4+ or CD8+ T cells sorted from blood, collected in a trial of the OX40 agonist ivuxolimab. The receptors shown here come from an adult with an advanced solid tumor such as melanoma, head and neck, liver or kidney cancer. The CDR3 runs from the conserved cysteine through the conserved F or W. Each record gives: J gene, V gene, clone size, D gene, CDR3 protein, CDR3 DNA. D genes are given only for firm matches. Clone size is given for some rows only: seen once, a few or many times, or a class if the clone is expanded.

j_gene: TRBJ1-4
v_gene: TRBV7-8
abundance: .
d_gene: TRBD1
CDR3aa: CASSLDTQGARSEKLFF
CDR3nt: TGTGCCAGCAGCTTGGATACTCAGGGGGCGCGTAGTGAAAAACTGTTTTTT

j_gene: TRBJ1-3
v_gene: TRBV30
abundance: .
d_gene: .
CDR3aa: CAWSFGWGRNTIYF
CDR3nt: TGTGCCTGGAGTTTCGGTTGGGGCAGAAACACCATATATTTT

j_gene: TRBJ2-3
v_gene: TRBV18
abundance: .
d_gene: TRBD2
CDR3aa: CARPLAGHLTDTQYF
CDR3nt: TGTGCCAGGCCTTTAGCGGGACATCTCACAGATACGCAGTATTTT

j_gene: TRBJ2-1
v_gene: TRBV2
abundance: .
d_gene: TRBD1
CDR3aa: CASNPPRGRGPYNEQFF
CDR3nt: TGTGCCAGCAACCCTCCCCGGGGCAGGGGGCCCTACAATGAGCAGTTCTTC

j_gene: TRBJ2-1
v_gene: TRBV19
abundance: .
d_gene: TRBD1
CDR3aa: CASSRRTGDIDEQFF
CDR3nt: TGTGCCAGTAGTAGACGGACAGGGGACATCGATGAGCAGTTCTTC

j_gene: TRBJ2-7
v_gene: TRBV2
abundance: .
d_gene: .
CDR3aa: CASSESSARYEQYF
CDR3nt: TGTGCCAGCAGTGAGTCTAGCGCCCGCTACGAGCAGTACTTC

j_gene: TRBJ2-1
v_gene: TRBV7-8
abundance: .
d_gene: .
CDR3aa: CASSLVALAAEQFF
CDR3nt: TGTGCCAGCAGCTTAGTTGCCTTAGCGGCTGAGCAGTTCTTC

j_gene: TRBJ1-1
v_gene: TRBV19
abundance: .
d_gene: .
CDR3aa: CASSTPGSTKAFF
CDR3nt: TGTGCCAGTAGTACCCCGGGGTCGACTAAAGCTTTCTTT

j_gene: TRBJ1-2
v_gene: TRBV11-3
abundance: .
d_gene: .
CDR3aa: CASSTLGAVGGYTF
CDR3nt: TGTGCCAGCAGCACCCTCGGGGCCGTTGGGGGCTACACCTTC

j_gene: TRBJ2-7
v_gene: TRBV11-2
abundance: .
d_gene: .
CDR3aa: CASSPVHGGGHHEQYF
CDR3nt: TGTGCCAGCAGCCCGGTCCATGGAGGGGGCCACCACGAGCAGTACTTC

j_gene: TRBJ2-2
v_gene: TRBV6-1
abundance: .
d_gene: .
CDR3aa: CASHRVAGELFF
CDR3nt: TGTGCCAGCCACAGGGTTGCCGGGGAGCTGTTTTTT

j_gene: TRBJ1-4
v_gene: TRBV11-2
abundance: .
d_gene: .
CDR3aa: CASSFSREKLFF
CDR3nt: TGTGCCAGCAGCTTTAGTCGGGAAAAACTGTTTTTT

j_gene: TRBJ2-7
v_gene: TRBV7-6
abundance: .
d_gene: TRBD2
CDR3aa: CASSLAPGLGYEQYF
CDR3nt: TGTGCCAGCAGCTTAGCGCCGGGACTAGGGTACGAGCAGTACTTC

j_gene: TRBJ1-1
v_gene: TRBV6-1
abundance: .
d_gene: .
CDR3aa: CASSPIVGEAFF
CDR3nt: TGTGCCAGCAGCCCTATTGTAGGTGAAGCTTTCTTT

j_gene: TRBJ2-6
v_gene: TRBV19
abundance: .
d_gene: TRBD1
CDR3aa: CASSETGTGLSGANVLTF
CDR3nt: TGTGCCAGTAGTGAAACCGGGACAGGGCTCTCTGGGGCCAACGTCCTGACTTTC

j_gene: TRBJ1-2
v_gene: TRBV29-1
abundance: .
d_gene: .
CDR3aa: CSVEKGRAGYTF
CDR3nt: TGCAGCGTTGAAAAGGGCAGGGCTGGCTACACCTTC

j_gene: TRBJ1-5
v_gene: TRBV6-5
abundance: .
d_gene: .
CDR3aa: CASSPDRNQPQHF
CDR3nt: TGTGCCAGCAGCCCTGACAGAAATCAGCCCCAGCATTTT

j_gene: TRBJ2-7
v_gene: TRBV29-1
abundance: once
d_gene: .
CDR3aa: CSAKVSGSAGIYEQYF
CDR3nt: TGCAGCGCTAAAGTCAGTGGCAGCGCGGGTATTTACGAGCAGTACTTC

j_gene: TRBJ2-3
v_gene: TRBV30
abundance: .
d_gene: .
CDR3aa: CAWSVLSGGTDTQYF
CDR3nt: TGTGCCTGGAGTGTACTCTCGGGGGGCACAGATACGCAGTATTTT

j_gene: TRBJ1-4
v_gene: TRBV7-6
abundance: few
d_gene: .
CDR3aa: CASSNRWGGKEKLFF
CDR3nt: TGTGCCAGCAGCAACAGATGGGGTGGTAAAGAAAAACTGTTTTTT

j_gene: TRBJ2-3
v_gene: TRBV14
abundance: once
d_gene: .
CDR3aa: CASGGTSTDTQYF
CDR3nt: TGTGCCAGCGGGGGGACTAGCACAGATACGCAGTATTTT

j_gene: TRBJ2-2
v_gene: TRBV5-4
abundance: .
d_gene: .
CDR3aa: CASSLRLPGELFF
CDR3nt: TGTGCCAGCAGCTTGCGACTGCCCGGGGAGCTGTTTTTT

j_gene: TRBJ2-7
v_gene: TRBV2
abundance: .
d_gene: TRBD2
CDR3aa: CASRVRPGTSSFYEQYF
CDR3nt: TGTGCCAGCAGAGTAAGACCCGGGACTAGCTCTTTCTACGAGCAGTACTTC

j_gene: TRBJ2-6
v_gene: TRBV19
abundance: .
d_gene: TRBD1
CDR3aa: CASGDRALANVLTF
CDR3nt: TGTGCCAGTGGGGACAGAGCTTTGGCCAACGTCCTGACTTTC

j_gene: TRBJ2-2
v_gene: TRBV5-1
abundance: .
d_gene: TRBD2
CDR3aa: CASRGLAGGPNTGELFF
CDR3nt: TGCGCCAGCCGAGGACTAGCGGGGGGCCCGAACACCGGGGAGCTGTTTTTT

j_gene: TRBJ2-5
v_gene: TRBV19
abundance: .
d_gene: .
CDR3aa: CASSTGGTIGGPGLQETQYF
CDR3nt: TGTGCCAGTAGTACCGGGGGGACTATCGGGGGGCCGGGACTACAAGAGACCCAGTACTTC

j_gene: TRBJ2-5
v_gene: TRBV5-1
abundance: .
d_gene: .
CDR3aa: CASSAQETQYF
CDR3nt: TGCGCCAGCAGCGCCCAAGAGACCCAGTACTTC

j_gene: TRBJ2-5
v_gene: TRBV6-6
abundance: .
d_gene: TRBD1
CDR3aa: CASSYGAGGDLETQYF
CDR3nt: TGTGCCAGCAGTTACGGGGCAGGGGGCGATCTGGAGACCCAGTACTTC

j_gene: TRBJ1-1
v_gene: TRBV30
abundance: medium-sized
d_gene: .
CDR3aa: CAWNRGLDTEAFF
CDR3nt: TGTGCCTGGAATCGGGGGTTAGACACTGAAGCTTTCTTT

j_gene: TRBJ1-2
v_gene: TRBV2
abundance: .
d_gene: TRBD1
CDR3aa: CASSPGQGYGYTF
CDR3nt: TGTGCCAGCAGTCCGGGACAGGGCTATGGCTACACCTTC

j_gene: TRBJ1-1
v_gene: TRBV6-1
abundance: once
d_gene: .
CDR3aa: CADGAQGTEAFF
CDR3nt: TGTGCCGATGGGGCCCAGGGGACTGAAGCTTTCTTT

j_gene: TRBJ2-3
v_gene: TRBV5-5
abundance: .
d_gene: TRBD2
CDR3aa: CASGRAVTDTQYF
CDR3nt: TGTGCCAGCGGGAGGGCCGTCACAGATACGCAGTATTTT

j_gene: TRBJ2-7
v_gene: TRBV9
abundance: few
d_gene: .
CDR3aa: CASSINSIGYEQYF
CDR3nt: TGTGCCAGCAGCATAAACAGTATAGGTTACGAGCAGTACTTC

j_gene: TRBJ1-6
v_gene: TRBV27
abundance: .
d_gene: .
CDR3aa: CASKTQGLSSYNSPLHF
CDR3nt: TGTGCCAGCAAAACACAGGGTTTGAGCTCCTATAATTCACCCCTCCACTTT

j_gene: TRBJ1-6
v_gene: TRBV5-1
abundance: .
d_gene: .
CDR3aa: CASSLVHEWEGVSSSPLHF
CDR3nt: TGCGCCAGCAGCTTGGTCCACGAATGGGAGGGGGTCTCGAGTTCACCCCTCCACTTT

j_gene: TRBJ1-2
v_gene: TRBV19
abundance: .
d_gene: .
CDR3aa: CASSLRTANYGYTF
CDR3nt: TGTGCCAGTAGTCTCAGGACCGCTAACTATGGCTACACCTTC

j_gene: TRBJ1-4
v_gene: TRBV18
abundance: once
d_gene: TRBD1
CDR3aa: CASSPSGQGVNEKLFF
CDR3nt: TGTGCCAGCTCACCAAGTGGCCAGGGGGTAAATGAAAAACTGTTTTTT

j_gene: TRBJ2-2
v_gene: TRBV21-1
abundance: .
d_gene: .
CDR3aa: CASSAQTPGHPGQEGPGELFF
CDR3nt: TGTGCCAGCAGCGCGCAGACCCCAGGACATCCGGGGCAAGAGGGCCCCGGGGAGCTGTTTTTT

j_gene: TRBJ2-1
v_gene: TRBV5-1
abundance: .
d_gene: TRBD1
CDR3aa: CASSFDRGTYNEQFF
CDR3nt: TGCGCCAGCAGCTTTGACAGGGGCACCTACAATGAGCAGTTCTTC

j_gene: TRBJ2-7
v_gene: TRBV30
abundance: .
d_gene: .
CDR3aa: CAWSRGSHEQYF
CDR3nt: TGTGCCTGGAGCCGTGGTAGCCACGAGCAGTACTTC